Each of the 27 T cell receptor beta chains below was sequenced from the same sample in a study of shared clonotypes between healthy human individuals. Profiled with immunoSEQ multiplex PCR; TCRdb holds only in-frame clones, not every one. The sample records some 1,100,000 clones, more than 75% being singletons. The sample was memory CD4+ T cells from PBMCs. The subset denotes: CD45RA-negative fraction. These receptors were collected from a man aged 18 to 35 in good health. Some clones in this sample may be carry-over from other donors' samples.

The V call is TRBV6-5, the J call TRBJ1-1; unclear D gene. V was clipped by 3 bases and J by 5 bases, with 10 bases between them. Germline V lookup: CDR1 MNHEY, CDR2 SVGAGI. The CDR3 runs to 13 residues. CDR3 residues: CASSYKLRTEAFF. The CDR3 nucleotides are TGTGCCAGCAGTTATAAACTAAGAACTGAAGCTTTCTTT.

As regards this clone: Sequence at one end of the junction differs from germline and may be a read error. CDR3 sequence (DNA): TGTGCCAGCAGTTACTCGAGGTATTTCGGGCGGAGCTACACCTTT. Translating it yields CASSYSRYFGRSYTF. The V call is TRBV6-6, the J call TRBJ1-2; D remains unclear. CDR1 and CDR2 from the germline V gene are MNHNY and SVGAGI (reference sequence). The CDR3 length is 15 residues.

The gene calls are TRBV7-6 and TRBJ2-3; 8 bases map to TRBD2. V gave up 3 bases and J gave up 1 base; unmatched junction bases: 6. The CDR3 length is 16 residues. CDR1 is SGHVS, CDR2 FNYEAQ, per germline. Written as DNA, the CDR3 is TGTGCCAGCAGCTTCTCCGCGACTAGCGGCACAGATACGCAGTATTTT. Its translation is CASSFSATSGTDTQYF. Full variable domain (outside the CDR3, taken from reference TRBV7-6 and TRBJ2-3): GAGVSQSPRYKVTKRGQDVALRCDPISGHVSLYWYRQALGQGPEFLTYFNYEAQQDKSGLPNDRFSAERPEGSISTLTIQRTEQRDSAMYRCASSFSATSGTDTQYFGPGTRLTVL.

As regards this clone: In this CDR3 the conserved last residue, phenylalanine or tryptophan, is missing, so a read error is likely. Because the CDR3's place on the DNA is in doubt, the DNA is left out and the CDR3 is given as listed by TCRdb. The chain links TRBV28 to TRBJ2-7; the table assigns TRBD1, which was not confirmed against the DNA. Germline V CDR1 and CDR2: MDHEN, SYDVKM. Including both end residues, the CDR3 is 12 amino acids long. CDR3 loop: CASSPQGRNPHI.

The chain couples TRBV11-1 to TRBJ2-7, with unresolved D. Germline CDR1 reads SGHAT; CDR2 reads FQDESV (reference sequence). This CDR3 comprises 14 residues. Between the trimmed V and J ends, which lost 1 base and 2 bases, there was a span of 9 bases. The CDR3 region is CASSLVAPPYEQYF. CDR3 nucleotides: TGTGCCAGCAGCTTAGTCGCCCCCCCCTACGAGCAGTACTTC.

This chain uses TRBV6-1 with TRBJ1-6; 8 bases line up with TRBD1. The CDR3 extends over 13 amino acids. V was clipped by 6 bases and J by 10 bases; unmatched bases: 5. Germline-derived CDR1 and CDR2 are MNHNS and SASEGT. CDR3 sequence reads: CASRPDRASPLHF. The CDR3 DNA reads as TGTGCCAGCAGGCCGGACAGGGCATCACCCCTCCACTTT.

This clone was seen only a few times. In DNA form, the CDR3 reads TGTGCCAGCGCCTGGCGGAGCATCGCGACTGAAGCTTTCTTT. This sequence encodes CASAWRSIATEAFF. The chain recombines TRBV7-9 with TRBJ1-1; D is uncertain. The CDR3 has 14 amino acids. Per the germline V gene, CDR1 is SEHNR and CDR2 is FQNEAQ (reference sequence). V was trimmed by 8 bases and J by 5 bases, leaving 18 bases between them.

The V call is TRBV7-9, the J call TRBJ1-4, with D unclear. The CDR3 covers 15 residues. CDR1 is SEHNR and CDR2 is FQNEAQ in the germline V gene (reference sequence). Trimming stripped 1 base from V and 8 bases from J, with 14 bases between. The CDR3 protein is CASSLGRGFREKLFF. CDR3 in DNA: TGTGCCAGCAGCTTAGGACGGGGTTTTCGCGAAAAACTGTTTTTT.

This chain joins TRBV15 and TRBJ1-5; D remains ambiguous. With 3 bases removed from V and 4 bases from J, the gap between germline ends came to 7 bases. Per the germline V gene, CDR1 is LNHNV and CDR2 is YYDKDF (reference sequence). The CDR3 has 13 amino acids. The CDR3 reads CATSSQLNQPQHF. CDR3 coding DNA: TGTGCCACCAGCAGTCAGCTAAATCAGCCCCAGCATTTT.

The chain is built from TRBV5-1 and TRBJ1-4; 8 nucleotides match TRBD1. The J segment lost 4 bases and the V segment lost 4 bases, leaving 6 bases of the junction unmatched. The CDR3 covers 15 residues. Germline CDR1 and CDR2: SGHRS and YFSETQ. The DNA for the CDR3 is TGCGCCAGCAGCCAAGGACAGGGAGGTAATGAAAAACTGTTTTTT. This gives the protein CASSQGQGGNEKLFF.

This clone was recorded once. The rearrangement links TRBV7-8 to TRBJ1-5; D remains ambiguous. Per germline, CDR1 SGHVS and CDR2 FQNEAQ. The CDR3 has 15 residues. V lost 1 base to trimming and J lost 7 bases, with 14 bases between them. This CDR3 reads CASSLVRVSKQPQHF. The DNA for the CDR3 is TGTGCCAGCAGCTTAGTACGGGTCTCGAAGCAGCCCCAGCATTTT.

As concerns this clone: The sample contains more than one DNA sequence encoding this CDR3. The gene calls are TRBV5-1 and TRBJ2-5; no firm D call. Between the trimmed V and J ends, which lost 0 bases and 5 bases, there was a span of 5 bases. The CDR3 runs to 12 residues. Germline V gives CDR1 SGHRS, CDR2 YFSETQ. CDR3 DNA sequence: TGCGCCAGCAGCTTGGCCCGGGAGACCCAGTACTTC. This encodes CASSLARETQYF.

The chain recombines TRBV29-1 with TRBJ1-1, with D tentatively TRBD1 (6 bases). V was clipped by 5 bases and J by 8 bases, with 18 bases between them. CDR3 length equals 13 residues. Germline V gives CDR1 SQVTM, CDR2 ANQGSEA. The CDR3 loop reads CSVRGDRYTEAFF. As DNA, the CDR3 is TGCAGCGTTAGGGGGGACCGTTATACCGAAGCTTTCTTT. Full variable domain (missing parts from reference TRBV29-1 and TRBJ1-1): SAVISQKPSRDICQRGTSLTIQCQVDSQVTMMFWYRQQPGQSLTLIATANQGSEATYESGFVIDKFPISRPNLTFSTLTVSNMSPEDSSIYLCSVRGDRYTEAFFGQGTRLTVV.

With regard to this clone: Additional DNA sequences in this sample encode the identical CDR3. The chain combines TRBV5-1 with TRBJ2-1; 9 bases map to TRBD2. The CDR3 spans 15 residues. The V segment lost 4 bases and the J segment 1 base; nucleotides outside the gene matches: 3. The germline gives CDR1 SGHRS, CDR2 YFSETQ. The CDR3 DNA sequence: TGCGCCAGCAGCACTCTAGCGGGATCCTACAATGAGCAGTTCTTC. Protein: CASSTLAGSYNEQFF. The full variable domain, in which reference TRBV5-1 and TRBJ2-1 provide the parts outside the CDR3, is KAGVTQTPRYLIKTRGQQVTLSCSPISGHRSVSWYQQTPGQGLQFLFEYFSETQRNKGNFPGRFSGRQFSNSRSEMNVSTLELGDSALYLCASSTLAGSYNEQFFGPGTRLTVL.

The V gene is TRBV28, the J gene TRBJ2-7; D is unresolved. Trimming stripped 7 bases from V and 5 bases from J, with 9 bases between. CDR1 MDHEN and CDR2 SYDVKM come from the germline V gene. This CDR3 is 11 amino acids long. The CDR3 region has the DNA TGTGCCAGCACTAGGTCGCACGAGCAGTACTTC. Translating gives CASTRSHEQYF.

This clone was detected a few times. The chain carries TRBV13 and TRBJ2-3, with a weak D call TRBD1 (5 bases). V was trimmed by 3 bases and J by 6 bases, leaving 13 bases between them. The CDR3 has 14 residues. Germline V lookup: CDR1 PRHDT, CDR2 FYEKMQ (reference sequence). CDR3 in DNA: TGTGCCAGCAGCTTCATGGGGCAAGGGGATACGCAGTATTTT. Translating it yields CASSFMGQGDTQYF.

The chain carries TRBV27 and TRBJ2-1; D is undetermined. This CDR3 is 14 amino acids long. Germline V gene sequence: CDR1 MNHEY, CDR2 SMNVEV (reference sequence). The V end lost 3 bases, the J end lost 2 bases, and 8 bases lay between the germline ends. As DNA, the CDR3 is TGTGCCAGCAGTTTGTCTTACCCCTACAATGAGCAGTTCTTC. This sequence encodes CASSLSYPYNEQFF.

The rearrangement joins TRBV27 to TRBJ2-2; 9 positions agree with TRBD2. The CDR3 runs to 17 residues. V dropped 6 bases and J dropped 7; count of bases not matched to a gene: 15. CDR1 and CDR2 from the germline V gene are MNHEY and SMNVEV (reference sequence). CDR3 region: CASRYKGTSLMNGELFF. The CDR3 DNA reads TGTGCCAGCAGATACAAAGGGACTAGCCTTATGAACGGGGAGCTGTTTTTT.

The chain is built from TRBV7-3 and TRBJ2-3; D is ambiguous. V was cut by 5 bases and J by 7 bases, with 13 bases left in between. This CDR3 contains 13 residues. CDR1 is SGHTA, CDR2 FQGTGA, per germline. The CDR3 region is CASSPYPANTQYF. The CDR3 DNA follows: TGTGCCAGCAGCCCCTACCCAGCTAATACGCAGTATTTT.

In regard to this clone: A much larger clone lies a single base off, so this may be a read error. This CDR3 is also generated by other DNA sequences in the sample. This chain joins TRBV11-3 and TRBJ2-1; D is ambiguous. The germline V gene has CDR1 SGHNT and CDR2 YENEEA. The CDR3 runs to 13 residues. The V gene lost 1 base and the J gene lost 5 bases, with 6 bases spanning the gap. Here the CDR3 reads CASSLGPNNEQFF. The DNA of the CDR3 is TGTGCCAGCAGCTTAGGGCCTAACAATGAGCAGTTCTTC. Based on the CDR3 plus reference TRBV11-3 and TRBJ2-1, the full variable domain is EAGVVQSPRYKIIEKKQPVAFWCNPISGHNTLYWYLQNLGQGPELLIRYENEEAVDDSQLPKDRFSAERLKGVDSTLKIQPAELGDSAVYLCASSLGPNNEQFFGPGTRLTVL.

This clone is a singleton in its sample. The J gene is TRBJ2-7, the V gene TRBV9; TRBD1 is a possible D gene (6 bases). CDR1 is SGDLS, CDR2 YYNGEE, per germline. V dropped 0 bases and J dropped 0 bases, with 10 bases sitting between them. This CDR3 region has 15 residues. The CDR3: CASSVATGSSYEQYF. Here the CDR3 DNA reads TGTGCCAGCAGCGTAGCTACAGGGAGCTCCTACGAGCAGTACTTC.

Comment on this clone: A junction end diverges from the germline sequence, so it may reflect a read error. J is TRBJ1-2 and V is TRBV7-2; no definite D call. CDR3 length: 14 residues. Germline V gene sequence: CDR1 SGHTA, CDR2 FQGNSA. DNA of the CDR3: TGTGCCAGCAGCCTAGCCGGGCTCGACTATGGCTACACCTTC. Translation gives CASSLAGLDYGYTF.

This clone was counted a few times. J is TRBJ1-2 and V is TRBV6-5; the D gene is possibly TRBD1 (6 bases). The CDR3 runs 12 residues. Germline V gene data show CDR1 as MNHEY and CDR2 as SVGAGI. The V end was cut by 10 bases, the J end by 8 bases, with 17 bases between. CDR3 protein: CATSPGGWGYTF. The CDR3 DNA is TGTGCCACCTCCCCTGGGGGCTGGGGCTACACCTTC.

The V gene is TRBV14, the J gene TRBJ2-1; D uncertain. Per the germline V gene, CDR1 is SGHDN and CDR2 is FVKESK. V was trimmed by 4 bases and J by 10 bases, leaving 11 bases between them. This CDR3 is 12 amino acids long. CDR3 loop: CASSPSTVEQFF. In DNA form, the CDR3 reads TGTGCCAGCAGCCCGAGCACGGTGGAGCAGTTCTTC.

CDR3 in DNA: TGTGCCAGCAGCGCCAGCGGGGGGAACAATGAGCAGTTCTTC. Its protein product is CASSASGGNNEQFF. The chain carries TRBV9 and TRBJ2-1; 9 nucleotides line up with TRBD2. The trim removed 3 bases at V and 5 bases at J, leaving 3 bases unmatched. The CDR3 covers 14 residues. Per germline, CDR1 SGDLS and CDR2 YYNGEE.

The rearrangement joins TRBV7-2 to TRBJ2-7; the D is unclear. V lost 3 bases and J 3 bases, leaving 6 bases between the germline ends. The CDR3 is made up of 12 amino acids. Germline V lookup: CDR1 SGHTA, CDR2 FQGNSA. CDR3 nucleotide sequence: TGTGCCAGCAGCTTCTGGCGCTACGAGCAGTACTTC. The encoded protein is CASSFWRYEQYF.

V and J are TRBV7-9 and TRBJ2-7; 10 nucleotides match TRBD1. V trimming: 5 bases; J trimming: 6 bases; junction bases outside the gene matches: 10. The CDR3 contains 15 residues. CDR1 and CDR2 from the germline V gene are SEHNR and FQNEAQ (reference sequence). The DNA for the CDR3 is TGTGCCAGCAGCCCCCTGGGGACAGGGGACGGCGAGCAGTACTTC. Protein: CASSPLGTGDGEQYF.